A selection of T cell receptor beta chains follows, all from one sample in a study of blood T cell repertoires in COVID-19. TCRdb keeps only in-frame clones here, not all; method: immunoSEQ multiplex PCR. Of around 100,000 clones in the sample, approximately 84% are singletons; the top ten hold roughly 17%. The sample consisted of peripheral blood. The origin of the receptors is a woman aged 55-70 years with acute or convalescent COVID-19. CDR3s include the opening cysteine and the closing phenylalanine or tryptophan. A D gene is named only where the DNA matches it firmly. Not all rows give a size; the values are once, few, many and, for expanded clones, a class.

>TRBV10-3|TRBD1|TRBJ1-1|once
CAISRTGANTEAFF
TGTGCCATCAGCCGGACAGGGGCGAACACTGAAGCTTTCTTT
>TRBV7-9|-|TRBJ2-5|-
CASSYYQETQYF
TGTGCCAGCAGCTACTACCAAGAGACCCAGTACTTC
>TRBV6-2/TRBV6-3|-|TRBJ1-1|-
CASSYRTSRNIEAFF
TGTGCCAGCAGTTACCGGACATCAAGGAACATAGAAGCTTTCTTT
>TRBV5-1|-|TRBJ2-3|-
CASSFLQPQTDTQYF
TGCGCCAGCAGCTTTTTACAGCCCCAGACAGATACGCAGTATTTT
>TRBV5-1|TRBD1|TRBJ2-7|-
CASSPQDRASQQYF
TGCGCCAGCAGCCCCCAGGACAGGGCGTCGCAGCAGTACTTC
>TRBV5-1|-|TRBJ1-6|few
CASSSQPQGGDSPLHF
TGCGCCAGCAGCTCGCAGCCTCAGGGTGGAGATTCACCCCTCCACTTT
>TRBV7-9|-|TRBJ1-2|-
CASSPVSTPYGYTF
TGTGCCAGCAGCCCCGTGAGTACGCCCTATGGCTACACCTTC
>TRBV5-1|TRBD1|TRBJ1-1|-
CASSQDEQGLKNTEAFF
TGCGCCAGCAGCCAGGATGAACAGGGGTTGAAGAACACTGAAGCTTTCTTT
>TRBV3-1/TRBV3-2|TRBD1|TRBJ1-2|-
CASSQIDRDYGYTF
TGTGCCAGCAGCCAAATAGACAGGGACTATGGCTACACCTTC
>TRBV5-1|-|TRBJ1-2|-
CASSLRGDYGYTF
TGCGCCAGCAGCTTACGGGGTGACTATGGCTACACCTTC
>TRBV19|TRBD1|TRBJ2-1|-
CASRPGQGGEQFF
TGTGCCAGTCGACCCGGACAGGGGGGTGAGCAGTTCTTC